The entry below gives a single T cell receptor beta chain sequence along with its context. Antigen: not known. These data originate in a study of cytomegalovirus exposure and HLA in healthy donors. Study-level results: In vitro experiments confirmed that three CMV-associated chains were specific for CMV antigens.

A multiplex PCR was run with 60 Vbeta primers and 13 Jbeta primers. Libraries were prepared by immunoSEQ multiplex PCR; TCRdb keeps only in-frame clonotypes and omits some of them. The table shows about 150,000 clones, with less than 10% occurring only once. The source of this sequence is a man in his fifties or sixties in good health and CMV-seronegative. Sequencing was performed on PBMCs.

The CDR3: CASSEAERGGDEQFF. The CDR3, as DNA: TGTGCCAGCAGTGAAGCAGAAAGAGGGGGCGATGAGCAGTTCTTC. The gene calls are TRBV6-1 and TRBJ2-1, with 7 bases aligning to TRBD1. This CDR3 is built from 15 residues. V lost 0 bases to trimming and J lost 8 bases; unmatched junction nucleotides: 7. The V gene's germline CDR1 is MNHNS and CDR2 SASEGT.